These 11 T cell receptor beta chains share one sample of origin, sequenced in a study of neoadjuvant anti-PD-1 for oral cavity cancer listed by TCRdb under 2021. The time point label on this specimen signifies: after neoadjuvant nivolumab, at surgical resection. The library was produced with the immunoSEQ multiplex PCR assay. The source is immuneACCESS, and TCRdb retained only in-frame sequences with V and J called. Part of the clones is not carried over; for the studies checked, unresolved V genes explain less than half of this, and the remainder is unexplained. Counted in this sample were roughly 36,000 clones; 30% to 40% of them appeared once. Around 15% of the sample lies in the top ten. The specimen was tumor tissue, collected after nivolumab (anti-PD-1) treatment. The receptors were gathered from a person aged 35-79 years with oral cavity squamous cell carcinoma.

The gene calls are TRBV27 and TRBJ2-5; D is unclear. V shed 0 bases and J shed 6 bases, with 8 bases lying between them. This CDR3 has 13 amino acids. Germline assignment: CDR1 MNHEY and CDR2 SMNVEV (reference sequence). CDR3 sequence (DNA): TGTGCCAGCAGTTTATCGGTGAGGAAGACCCAGTACTTC. Translation gives CASSLSVRKTQYF.

The J gene is TRBJ2-7, the V gene TRBV6-5; TRBD1 aligns across 9 bases. CDR1 and CDR2 (germline): MNHEY, SVGAGI. The length of the CDR3 is 14 residues. V dropped 5 bases and J dropped 2; count of bases not matched to a gene: 4. CDR3 protein: CASSTWTGAYEQYF. As DNA, the CDR3 is TGTGCCAGCAGTACATGGACAGGGGCCTACGAGCAGTACTTC.

This chain connects TRBV28 to TRBJ2-7, with 7 nucleotides matching TRBD1. CDR3 length: 14 residues. Looked up from germline, CDR1 is MDHEN and CDR2 is SYDVKM. Trimming removed 6 bases from V and 4 bases from J; junction bases left unmatched: 9. For the CDR3, the DNA is TGTGCCAGCAGCTCCCTTCTGACAGGGTACGAGCAGTACTTC. This translates into CASSSLLTGYEQYF.

V gene TRBV14 combines with J gene TRBJ2-7; a weak D match, TRBD1 (5 bases). The CDR3 runs to 14 residues. The V gene lost 1 base and the J gene lost 3 bases, with 10 bases spanning the gap. Germline loops: CDR1 SGHDN, CDR2 FVKESK. CDR3 in DNA: TGTGCCAGCAGCCAAGCAGGGAATTTCTACGAGCAGTACTTC. The encoded protein is CASSQAGNFYEQYF.

This clone was observed a few times. V gene TRBV28 combines with J gene TRBJ1-2, with D possibly TRBD1 on 6 matching bases. The germline V gene has CDR1 MDHEN and CDR2 SYDVKM. V lost 4 bases and J lost 14, with 17 bases in between. This CDR3 has 12 amino acids. The CDR3 DNA reads TGTGCCAGCAGTTCGGGCCGTCAGGGGTGGACCTTC. Protein: CASSSGRQGWTF.

The chain couples TRBV9 to TRBJ2-3; possible D gene TRBD2, 5 bases. The V end was cut by 6 bases, the J end by 0 bases, with 23 bases between. Germline loops: CDR1 SGDLS, CDR2 YYNGEE. The CDR3 consists of 18 residues. Written as DNA, the CDR3 is TGTGCCAGCACGTCACGGCCTCGCAACCGGGGTAGCACAGATACGCAGTATTTT. This encodes CASTSRPRNRGSTDTQYF.

This chain uses TRBV5-1 with TRBJ1-2, with TRBD1 matching 7 bases. The CDR3 totals 15 residues. Trimming at V came to 4 bases and at J to 0 bases, leaving 6 bases not matched to a gene. Germline V gene lookup returns CDR1 SGHRS and CDR2 YFSETQ. The CDR3 nucleotides read TGCGCCAGCAGCGTAGGGACAGAAACTAACTATGGCTACACCTTC. The encoded protein is CASSVGTETNYGYTF.

The J gene is TRBJ1-3, the V gene TRBV15, with D uncertain. The V end lost 5 bases, the J end lost 0 bases, and 5 bases lay between the germline ends. Germline-derived CDR1 and CDR2 are LNHNV and YYDKDF (reference sequence). There are 13 residues in the CDR3. CDR3 amino acids: CATSAGSGNTIYF. The CDR3 DNA reads TGTGCCACCAGCGCAGGCTCTGGAAACACCATATATTTT.

The chain links TRBV25-1 to TRBJ2-1, with a possible D match to TRBD2 (5 bases). Germline lookup yields CDR1 MGHDK and CDR2 SYGVNS. The CDR3 runs to 12 residues. Trimming shortened V by 10 bases and J by 6 bases, and 13 bases separated the two germline ends. The CDR3 DNA reads as TGTGCCACCAACCGGGGATCCAATGAGCAGTTCTTC. Translated: CATNRGSNEQFF.

This clone was recorded at least ten times. V and J are TRBV5-8 and TRBJ2-3; D is uncertain. CDR3 size: 13 residues. CDR1 and CDR2 (germline): SGHTS, YDEGEE. V lost 1 base, J lost 3 bases, and 6 bases lay in between. The CDR3 loop is CASSLIQTDTQYF. CDR3 sequence (DNA): TGTGCCAGCAGCTTGATCCAGACAGATACGCAGTATTTT.

The V gene is TRBV10-2, the J gene TRBJ1-1; D ambiguous. V was trimmed by 7 bases and J by 1 base, leaving 10 bases between them. CDR1 and CDR2 (germline): WSHSY, SAAADI. This CDR3 is built from 13 residues. Written as DNA, the CDR3 is TGCGCCAGCATAACGGACGCGAACACTGAAGCTTTCTTT. It is translated as CASITDANTEAFF.